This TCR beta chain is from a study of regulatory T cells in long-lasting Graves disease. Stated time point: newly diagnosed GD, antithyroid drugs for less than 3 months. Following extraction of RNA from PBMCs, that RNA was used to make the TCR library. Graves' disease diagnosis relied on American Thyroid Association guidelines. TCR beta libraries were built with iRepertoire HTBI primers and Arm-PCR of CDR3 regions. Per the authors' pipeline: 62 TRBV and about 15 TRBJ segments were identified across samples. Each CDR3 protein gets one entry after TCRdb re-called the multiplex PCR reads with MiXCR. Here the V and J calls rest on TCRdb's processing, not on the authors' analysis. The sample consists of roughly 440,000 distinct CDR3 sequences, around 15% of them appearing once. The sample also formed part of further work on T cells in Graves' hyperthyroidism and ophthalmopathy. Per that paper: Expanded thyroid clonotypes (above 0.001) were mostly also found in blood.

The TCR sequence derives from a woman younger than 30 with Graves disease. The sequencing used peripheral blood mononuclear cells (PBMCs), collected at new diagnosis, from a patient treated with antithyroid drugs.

The CDR3 protein is CATGGRGYEQFF. In nucleotides, the CDR3 is TGTGCCACCGGCGGGAGGGGCTATGAGCAGTTCTTC. The chain joins TRBV6-1 to TRBJ2-1; 9 bases align to TRBD2. The CDR3 is 12 residues long. CDR1 and CDR2 from the germline V gene are MNHNS and SASEGT. V lost 10 bases and J lost 8; bases outside the gene matches: 6.